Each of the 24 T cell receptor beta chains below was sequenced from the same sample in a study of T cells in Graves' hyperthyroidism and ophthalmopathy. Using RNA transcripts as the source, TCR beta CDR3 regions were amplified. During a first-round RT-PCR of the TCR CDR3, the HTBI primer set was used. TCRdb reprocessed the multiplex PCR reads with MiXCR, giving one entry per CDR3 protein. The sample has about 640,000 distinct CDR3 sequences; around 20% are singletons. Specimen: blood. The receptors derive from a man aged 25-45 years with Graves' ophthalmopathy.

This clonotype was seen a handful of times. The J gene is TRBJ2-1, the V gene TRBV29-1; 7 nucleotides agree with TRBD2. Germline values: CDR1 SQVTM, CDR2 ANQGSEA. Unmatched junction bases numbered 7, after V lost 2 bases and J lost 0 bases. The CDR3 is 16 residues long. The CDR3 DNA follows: TGCAGCGTTGAATACCGGGGGAGGGACTCCTACAATGAGCAGTTCTTC. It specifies CSVEYRGRDSYNEQFF.

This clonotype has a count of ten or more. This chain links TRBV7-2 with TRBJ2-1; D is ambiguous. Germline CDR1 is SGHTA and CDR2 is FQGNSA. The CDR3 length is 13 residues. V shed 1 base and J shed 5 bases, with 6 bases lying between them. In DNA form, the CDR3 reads TGTGCCAGCAGCTTAGATCTGGACAATGAGCAGTTCTTC. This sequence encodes CASSLDLDNEQFF.

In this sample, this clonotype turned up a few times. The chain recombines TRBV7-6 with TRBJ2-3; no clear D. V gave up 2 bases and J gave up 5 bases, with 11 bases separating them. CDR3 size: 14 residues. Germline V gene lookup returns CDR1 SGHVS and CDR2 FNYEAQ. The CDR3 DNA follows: TGTGCCAGCAGCTTATACCAGAATGAAGATACGCAGTATTTT. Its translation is CASSLYQNEDTQYF.

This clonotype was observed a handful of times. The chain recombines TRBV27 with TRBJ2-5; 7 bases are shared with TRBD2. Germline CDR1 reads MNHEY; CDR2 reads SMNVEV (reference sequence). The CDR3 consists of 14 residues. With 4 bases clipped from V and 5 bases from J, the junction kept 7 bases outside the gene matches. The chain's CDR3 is CASSSAGLWETQYF. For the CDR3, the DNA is TGTGCCAGCAGTTCAGCGGGACTCTGGGAGACCCAGTACTTC.

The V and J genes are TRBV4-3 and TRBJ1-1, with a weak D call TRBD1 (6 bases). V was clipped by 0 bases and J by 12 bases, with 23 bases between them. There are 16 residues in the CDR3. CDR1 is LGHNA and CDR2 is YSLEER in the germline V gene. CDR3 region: CASSQDIGAGLDRTFF. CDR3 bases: TGCGCCAGCAGCCAAGATATAGGGGCAGGGTTGGACAGAACTTTCTTT.

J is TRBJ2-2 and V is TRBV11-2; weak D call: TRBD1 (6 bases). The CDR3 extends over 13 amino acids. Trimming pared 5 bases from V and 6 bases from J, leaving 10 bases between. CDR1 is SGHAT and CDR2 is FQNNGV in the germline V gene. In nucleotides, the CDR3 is TGTGCCAGCAGCCACAGGGATTCCGGGGAGCTGTTTTTT. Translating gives CASSHRDSGELFF.

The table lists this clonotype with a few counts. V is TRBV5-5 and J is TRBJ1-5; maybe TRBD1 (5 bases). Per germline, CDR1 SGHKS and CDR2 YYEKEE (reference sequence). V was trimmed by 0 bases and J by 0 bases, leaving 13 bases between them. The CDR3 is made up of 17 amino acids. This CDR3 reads CASSLGKGTHSNQPQHF. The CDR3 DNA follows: TGTGCCAGCAGCTTGGGTAAGGGGACCCATAGCAATCAGCCCCAGCATTTT.

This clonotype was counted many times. CDR3 protein: CATSEKDSTYYNEQFF. The DNA of the CDR3 is TGTGCCACCAGTGAGAAGGACTCAACGTATTACAATGAGCAGTTCTTC. The chain is built from TRBV24-1 and TRBJ2-1; tentative D call: TRBD2 (5 bases). The CDR3 consists of 16 residues. Germline V gene lookup returns CDR1 KGHDR and CDR2 SFDVKD. Deletions cut 4 bases from V and 4 bases from J, with 16 bases between.

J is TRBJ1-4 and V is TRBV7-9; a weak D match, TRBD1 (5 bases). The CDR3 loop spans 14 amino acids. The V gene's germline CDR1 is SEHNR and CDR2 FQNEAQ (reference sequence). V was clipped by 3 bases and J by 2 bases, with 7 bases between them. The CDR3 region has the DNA TGTGCCAGCAGCTTTCGACAGACTAATGAAAAACTGTTTTTT. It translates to CASSFRQTNEKLFF.

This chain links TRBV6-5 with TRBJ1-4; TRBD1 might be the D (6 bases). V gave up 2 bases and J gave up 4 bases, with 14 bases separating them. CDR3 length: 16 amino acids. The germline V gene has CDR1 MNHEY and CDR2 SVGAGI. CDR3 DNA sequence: TGTGCCAGCAGTTACCCTCCGGGACAACATAATGAAAAACTGTTTTTT. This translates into CASSYPPGQHNEKLFF.

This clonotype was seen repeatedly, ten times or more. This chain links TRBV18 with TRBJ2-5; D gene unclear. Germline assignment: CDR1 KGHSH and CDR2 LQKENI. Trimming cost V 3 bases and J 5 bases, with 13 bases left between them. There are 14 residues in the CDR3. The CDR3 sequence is CASSPTSISETQYF. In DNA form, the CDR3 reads TGTGCCAGCTCACCTACCTCGATCAGTGAGACCCAGTACTTC. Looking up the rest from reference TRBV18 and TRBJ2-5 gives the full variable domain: NAGVMQNPRHLVRRRGQEARLRCSPMKGHSHVYWYRQLPEEGLKFMVYLQKENIIDESGMPKERFSAEFPKEGPSILRIQQVVRGDSAAYFCASSPTSISETQYFGPGTRLLVL.

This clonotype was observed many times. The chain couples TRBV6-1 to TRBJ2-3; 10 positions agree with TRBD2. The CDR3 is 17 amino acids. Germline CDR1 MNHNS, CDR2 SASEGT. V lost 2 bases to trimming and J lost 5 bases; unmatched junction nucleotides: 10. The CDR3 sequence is CASSELGAGGPGDTQYF. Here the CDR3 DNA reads TGTGCCAGCAGTGAACTGGGAGCGGGAGGGCCGGGAGATACGCAGTATTTT.

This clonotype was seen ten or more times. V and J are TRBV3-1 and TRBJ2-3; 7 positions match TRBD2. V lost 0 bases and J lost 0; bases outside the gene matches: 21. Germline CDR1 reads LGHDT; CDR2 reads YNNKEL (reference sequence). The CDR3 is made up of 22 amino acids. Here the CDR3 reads CASSQDAGFSSRLANSTDTQYF. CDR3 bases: TGTGCCAGCAGCCAAGACGCCGGATTCTCTTCCCGACTAGCCAATAGCACAGATACGCAGTATTTT.

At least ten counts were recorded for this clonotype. The CDR3 reads CASSLLAGEFEQYF. DNA of the CDR3: TGCGCCAGCAGCCTACTAGCGGGAGAGTTCGAGCAGTACTTC. The V call is TRBV5-1, the J call TRBJ2-7; 11 nucleotides align to TRBD2. V dropped 4 bases and J dropped 6; count of bases not matched to a gene: 6. The CDR3 has 14 residues. Germline V gene data show CDR1 as SGHRS and CDR2 as YFSETQ. Together with reference TRBV5-1 and TRBJ2-7, the CDR3 gives the full variable domain: KAGVTQTPRYLIKTRGQQVTLSCSPISGHRSVSWYQQTPGQGLQFLFEYFSETQRNKGNFPGRFSGRQFSNSRSEMNVSTLELGDSALYLCASSLLAGEFEQYFGPGTRLTVT.

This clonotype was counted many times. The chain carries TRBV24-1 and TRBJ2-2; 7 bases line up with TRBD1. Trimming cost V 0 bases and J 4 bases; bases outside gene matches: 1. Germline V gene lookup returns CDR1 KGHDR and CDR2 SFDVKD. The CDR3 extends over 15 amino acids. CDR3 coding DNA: TGTGCCACCAGTGATTTGCGGGACAGCACCGGGGAGCTGTTTTTT. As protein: CATSDLRDSTGELFF.

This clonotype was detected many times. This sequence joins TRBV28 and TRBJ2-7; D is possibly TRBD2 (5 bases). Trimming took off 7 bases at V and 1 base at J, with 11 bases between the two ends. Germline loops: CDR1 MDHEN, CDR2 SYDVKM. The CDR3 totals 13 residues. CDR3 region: CASKRRESYEQYF. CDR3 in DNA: TGTGCCAGCAAAAGAAGGGAGTCCTACGAGCAGTACTTC.

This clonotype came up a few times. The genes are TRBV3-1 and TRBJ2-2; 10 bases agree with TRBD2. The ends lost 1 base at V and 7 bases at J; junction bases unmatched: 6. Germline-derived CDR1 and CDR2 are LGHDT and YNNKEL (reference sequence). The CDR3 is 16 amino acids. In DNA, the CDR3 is TGTGCCAGCAGCCAAGGGCTAGCGGGAGAGAACGGGGAGCTGTTTTTT. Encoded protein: CASSQGLAGENGELFF.

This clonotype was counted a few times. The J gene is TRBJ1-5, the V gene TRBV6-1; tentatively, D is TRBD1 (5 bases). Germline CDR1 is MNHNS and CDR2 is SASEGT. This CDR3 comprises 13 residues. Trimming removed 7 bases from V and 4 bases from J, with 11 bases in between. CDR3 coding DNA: TGTGCCAGCATGGTACAGGAGAATCAGCCCCAGCATTTT. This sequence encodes CASMVQENQPQHF.

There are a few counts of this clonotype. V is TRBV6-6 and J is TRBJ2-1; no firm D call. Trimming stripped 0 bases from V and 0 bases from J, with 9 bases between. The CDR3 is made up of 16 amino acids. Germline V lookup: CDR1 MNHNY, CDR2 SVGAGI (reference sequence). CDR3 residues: CASSYSVSLSYNEQFF. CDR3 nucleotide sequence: TGTGCCAGCAGTTACTCGGTCAGCCTCTCCTACAATGAGCAGTTCTTC.

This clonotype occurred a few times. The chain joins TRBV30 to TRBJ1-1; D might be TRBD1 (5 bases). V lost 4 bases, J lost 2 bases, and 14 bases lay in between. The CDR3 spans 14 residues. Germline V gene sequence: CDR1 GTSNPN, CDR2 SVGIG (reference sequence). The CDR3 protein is CAWIAVQGNTEAFF. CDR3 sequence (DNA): TGTGCCTGGATTGCGGTCCAGGGAAACACTGAAGCTTTCTTT.

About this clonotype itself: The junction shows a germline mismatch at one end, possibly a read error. As DNA, the CDR3 is TGTGCCAGCAGCCCCAGGACTAGCGGGATAAATGAGCAGTTCTTC. Its protein product is CASSPRTSGINEQFF. The chain carries TRBV5-1 and TRBJ2-1, with TRBD2 matching 12 bases. The germline V gene encodes CDR1 SGHRS and CDR2 YFSETQ. This CDR3 region has 15 residues.

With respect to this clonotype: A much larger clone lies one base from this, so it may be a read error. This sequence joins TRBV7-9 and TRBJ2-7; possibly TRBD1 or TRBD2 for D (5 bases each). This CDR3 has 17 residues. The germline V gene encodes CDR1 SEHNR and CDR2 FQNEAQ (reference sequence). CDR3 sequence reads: CASSLDRVSSGPYELYF. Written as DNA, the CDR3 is TGTGCCAGCAGCTTAGATCGAGTGAGCTCGGGACCTTACGAGCTGTACTTC.

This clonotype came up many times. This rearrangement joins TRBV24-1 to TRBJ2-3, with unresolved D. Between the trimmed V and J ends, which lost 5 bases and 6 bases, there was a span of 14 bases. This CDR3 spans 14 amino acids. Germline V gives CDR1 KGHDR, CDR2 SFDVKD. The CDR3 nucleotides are TGTGCCACCAGTGCGGTCACGGCCAGCGATACGCAGTATTTT. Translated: CATSAVTASDTQYF.

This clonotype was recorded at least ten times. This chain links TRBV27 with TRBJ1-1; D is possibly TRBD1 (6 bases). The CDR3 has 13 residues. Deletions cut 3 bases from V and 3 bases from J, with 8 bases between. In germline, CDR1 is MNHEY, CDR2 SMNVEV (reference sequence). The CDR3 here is CASSLGAYTEAFF. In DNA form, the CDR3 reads TGTGCCAGCAGTTTGGGGGCATACACTGAAGCTTTCTTT.